This is a list of T cell receptor beta chains from one sample in a study of T cells in localized non-small cell lung cancer. The method was immunoSEQ multiplex PCR; TCRdb's version includes in-frame clones alone and lacks a portion of them. In the table there are 2,500 to 3,000 clones, approximately 21% of which are singletons. Sequenced here: lung tumor tissue, sampled before any cancer treatment. The receptors were gathered from a male donor at least 60 years old with stage II squamous cell lung carcinoma. Both conserved end residues are part of each CDR3. Fields, in order: CDR3 DNA, CDR3 protein, D gene, CDR3 length, clone size, V gene, J gene. D genes are given only for firm matches. Clone size is not always given. Where it is, it says once, few, many or a class for expanded clones.

CDR3 DNA: TGTGCCAGCAGTTATCCCCCCAGGCCTGAAGCTTTCTTT
CDR3 protein: CASSYPPRPEAFF
D gene: -
CDR3 length: 13
clone size: -
V gene: TRBV14
J gene: TRBJ1-1

CDR3 DNA: TGTGCCAGAAGCTTGGCCGGAAATAATGAAAAACTGTTTTTT
CDR3 protein: CARSLAGNNEKLFF
D gene: -
CDR3 length: 14
clone size: many
V gene: TRBV5-3
J gene: TRBJ1-4

CDR3 DNA: TGTGCCAGCAGTAGCTCGGGACTTTGGCCAAACACCATATATTTT
CDR3 protein: CASSSSGLWPNTIYF
D gene: -
CDR3 length: 15
clone size: -
V gene: TRBV11-3
J gene: TRBJ1-3

CDR3 DNA: TGTGCCAGCAGCTTAGGACTAGCGGGGGTCACAGATACGCAGTATTTT
CDR3 protein: CASSLGLAGVTDTQYF
D gene: TRBD2
CDR3 length: 16
clone size: -
V gene: TRBV11-3
J gene: TRBJ2-3

CDR3 DNA: TGTGCCAGCTCACGGGCCCGGACGGATAGCAATCAGCCCCAGCATTTT
CDR3 protein: CASSRARTDSNQPQHF
D gene: -
CDR3 length: 16
clone size: -
V gene: TRBV18
J gene: TRBJ1-5

CDR3 DNA: TGTGCCAGCAGCGTAGGAGGACAGGGTGGAGAGACCCAGTACTTC
CDR3 protein: CASSVGGQGGETQYF
D gene: TRBD1
CDR3 length: 15
clone size: -
V gene: TRBV9
J gene: TRBJ2-5

CDR3 DNA: TGTGCCAGCAGTTTTAGGACGGGAAGCAATCAGCCCCAGCATTTT
CDR3 protein: CASSFRTGSNQPQHF
D gene: -
CDR3 length: 15
clone size: -
V gene: TRBV28
J gene: TRBJ1-5

CDR3 DNA: TGTGCCAGCTCATGGGGCAGGGACACTGAAGCTTTCTTT
CDR3 protein: CASSWGRDTEAFF
D gene: -
CDR3 length: 13
clone size: -
V gene: TRBV18
J gene: TRBJ1-1

CDR3 DNA: TGTGCCAGCAGCGTAGACGAAGGAGGGGCCGGTAATTCACCCCTCCACTTT
CDR3 protein: CASSVDEGGAGNSPLHF
D gene: -
CDR3 length: 17
clone size: few
V gene: TRBV9
J gene: TRBJ1-6

CDR3 DNA: TGTGCCAGCAACCAACAGGGGGCTAATGAAAAACTGTTTTTT
CDR3 protein: CASNQQGANEKLFF
D gene: TRBD1
CDR3 length: 14
clone size: medium-sized
V gene: TRBV9
J gene: TRBJ1-4

CDR3 DNA: TGCGCCAGCAGCTTGAGTTTAGGGCTAGCGGTCTACGAGCAGTACTTC
CDR3 protein: CASSLSLGLAVYEQYF
D gene: TRBD2
CDR3 length: 16
clone size: -
V gene: TRBV5-1
J gene: TRBJ2-7

CDR3 DNA: TGTGCCAGCAGCCCCGACAGGGGTAACACTGAAGCTTTCTTT
CDR3 protein: CASSPDRGNTEAFF
D gene: TRBD1
CDR3 length: 14
clone size: -
V gene: TRBV11-3
J gene: TRBJ1-1

CDR3 DNA: TGTGCCAGCAGCCCCGGTGCGGATGGAAACACCATATATTTT
CDR3 protein: CASSPGADGNTIYF
D gene: -
CDR3 length: 14
clone size: few
V gene: TRBV9
J gene: TRBJ1-3

CDR3 DNA: TGTGCCAGCAGTCCGATCGGCGGGAACTATGGCTACACCTTC
CDR3 protein: CASSPIGGNYGYTF
D gene: -
CDR3 length: 14
clone size: -
V gene: TRBV28
J gene: TRBJ1-2

CDR3 DNA: TGCAGCGTTCCCCAGGGACCCGGGACAGGGGGATATGGCTACACCTTC
CDR3 protein: CSVPQGPGTGGYGYTF
D gene: TRBD1
CDR3 length: 16
clone size: -
V gene: TRBV29-1
J gene: TRBJ1-2

CDR3 DNA: TGTGCCAGCAGATTGAGCGGGAGGGCTGCAGATACGCAGTATTTT
CDR3 protein: CASRLSGRAADTQYF
D gene: TRBD2
CDR3 length: 15
clone size: few
V gene: TRBV6-8
J gene: TRBJ2-3

CDR3 DNA: TGTGCCAGCAGTTACTCGACAGGGAGTGGATCGGTCCCTTTCTTT
CDR3 protein: CASSYSTGSGSVPFF
D gene: TRBD1
CDR3 length: 15
clone size: few
V gene: TRBV6-8
J gene: TRBJ1-1

CDR3 DNA: TGTGCCAGCACAGCGGGGACAGTCCCGAACACTGAAGCTTTCTTT
CDR3 protein: CASTAGTVPNTEAFF
D gene: TRBD1
CDR3 length: 15
clone size: -
V gene: TRBV9
J gene: TRBJ1-1

CDR3 DNA: TGTGCCAGCAGCGTAGGGGTGGACCGCTATGGCTACACCTTC
CDR3 protein: CASSVGVDRYGYTF
D gene: -
CDR3 length: 14
clone size: -
V gene: TRBV9
J gene: TRBJ1-2

CDR3 DNA: TGTGCCATCAGTGAGCCGACAGGAGCCGCCCCGTATTTT
CDR3 protein: CAISEPTGAAPYF
D gene: -
CDR3 length: 13
clone size: medium-sized
V gene: TRBV10-3
J gene: TRBJ2-3

CDR3 DNA: TGTGCCAGTAGTATGGTCAGGGAAGTGTATGGCTACACCTTC
CDR3 protein: CASSMVREVYGYTF
D gene: -
CDR3 length: 14
clone size: -
V gene: TRBV19
J gene: TRBJ1-2

CDR3 DNA: TGTGCCTGGAGTAGGGGGACGGATGAAGCTTTCTTT
CDR3 protein: CAWSRGTDEAFF
D gene: -
CDR3 length: 12
clone size: large
V gene: TRBV30
J gene: TRBJ1-1

CDR3 DNA: TGTGCCAGCTCCCAGGACGGGGGATTCCCCACAGATACGCAGTATTTT
CDR3 protein: CASSQDGGFPTDTQYF
D gene: -
CDR3 length: 16
clone size: few
V gene: TRBV18
J gene: TRBJ2-3

CDR3 DNA: TGTGCCAGCAGCCCCCAGGGCGGGAGGGCCGCCGAGCAGTACTTC
CDR3 protein: CASSPQGGRAAEQYF
D gene: TRBD2
CDR3 length: 15
clone size: many
V gene: TRBV11-3
J gene: TRBJ2-7

CDR3 DNA: TGTGCCAGCAGCTTGACTAGCGGGAGGGGCGAGCAGTACTTC
CDR3 protein: CASSLTSGRGEQYF
D gene: TRBD2
CDR3 length: 14
clone size: -
V gene: TRBV11-3
J gene: TRBJ2-7

CDR3 DNA: TGTGCCAGCAGTTTCCAGGCGTATAATTCACCCCTCCACTTT
CDR3 protein: CASSFQAYNSPLHF
D gene: -
CDR3 length: 14
clone size: medium-sized
V gene: TRBV6-8
J gene: TRBJ1-6

CDR3 DNA: TGTGCCAGCAGCTGGTTGACTAGCGGGAGCTATGAGCAGTTCTTC
CDR3 protein: CASSWLTSGSYEQFF
D gene: TRBD2
CDR3 length: 15
clone size: -
V gene: TRBV11-3
J gene: TRBJ2-1

CDR3 DNA: TGTGCCAGCAGTTACTCGACTAGCGGGAGGTACACAGATACGCAGTATTTT
CDR3 protein: CASSYSTSGRYTDTQYF
D gene: TRBD2
CDR3 length: 17
clone size: -
V gene: TRBV6-8
J gene: TRBJ2-3

CDR3 DNA: TGTGCCAGCACCCCCCATAGCGGGAGTTTGTACAATGAGCAGTTCTTC
CDR3 protein: CASTPHSGSLYNEQFF
D gene: TRBD2
CDR3 length: 16
clone size: few
V gene: TRBV11-3
J gene: TRBJ2-1

CDR3 DNA: TGTGCCAGCCAGACAGGGGTTGTCACAGATACGCAGTATTTT
CDR3 protein: CASQTGVVTDTQYF
D gene: TRBD1
CDR3 length: 14
clone size: -
V gene: TRBV18
J gene: TRBJ2-3

CDR3 DNA: TGTGCCAGCTCACCCCAAGGCCAGGGAGGTAATTCACCCCTCCACTTT
CDR3 protein: CASSPQGQGGNSPLHF
D gene: -
CDR3 length: 16
clone size: few
V gene: TRBV18
J gene: TRBJ1-6

CDR3 DNA: TGTGCCAGCAGAGAAACAGGAGTAGGAGGTCAGCCCCAGCATTTT
CDR3 protein: CASRETGVGGQPQHF
D gene: -
CDR3 length: 15
clone size: -
V gene: TRBV9
J gene: TRBJ1-5

CDR3 DNA: TGTGCCAGCAGCTCTTTCAGGACTAGCGATACGAAAAATGAGCAGTTCTTC
CDR3 protein: CASSSFRTSDTKNEQFF
D gene: TRBD2
CDR3 length: 17
clone size: -
V gene: TRBV9
J gene: TRBJ2-1

CDR3 DNA: TGTGCCAGCAGCTATAGCGGGAGCACCTACAATGAGCAGTTCTTC
CDR3 protein: CASSYSGSTYNEQFF
D gene: TRBD2
CDR3 length: 15
clone size: -
V gene: TRBV7-6
J gene: TRBJ2-1

CDR3 DNA: TGTGCCAGCAGCCCCTATAGCAATCAGCCCCAGCATTTT
CDR3 protein: CASSPYSNQPQHF
D gene: -
CDR3 length: 13
clone size: few
V gene: TRBV6-8
J gene: TRBJ1-5

CDR3 DNA: TGTGCCAGCAGCCAAGGGCAGGGTAGTTACACCGGGGAGCTGTTTTTT
CDR3 protein: CASSQGQGSYTGELFF
D gene: -
CDR3 length: 16
clone size: -
V gene: TRBV14
J gene: TRBJ2-2

CDR3 DNA: TGTGCCAGCAGCTCGACAGGGCGGAATGAAAAACTGTTTTTT
CDR3 protein: CASSSTGRNEKLFF
D gene: TRBD1
CDR3 length: 14
clone size: few
V gene: TRBV11-3
J gene: TRBJ1-4

CDR3 DNA: TGCGCCAGCAGCTTGGAAGGGGCTGGGGCCAACGTCCTGACTTTC
CDR3 protein: CASSLEGAGANVLTF
D gene: -
CDR3 length: 15
clone size: -
V gene: TRBV5-1
J gene: TRBJ2-6

CDR3 DNA: TGTGCCAGCAGCCATCACCTGAACACCGGGGAGCTGTTTTTT
CDR3 protein: CASSHHLNTGELFF
D gene: -
CDR3 length: 14
clone size: few
V gene: TRBV14
J gene: TRBJ2-2

CDR3 DNA: TGTGCTAGTGGCCATAGGACAGGGACTGAAGCTTTCTTT
CDR3 protein: CASGHRTGTEAFF
D gene: TRBD1
CDR3 length: 13
clone size: -
V gene: TRBV12-5
J gene: TRBJ1-1

CDR3 DNA: TGTGCCAGCTCACCGTCCCTGGTCGGCTCTGGAAACACCATATATTTT
CDR3 protein: CASSPSLVGSGNTIYF
D gene: -
CDR3 length: 16
clone size: -
V gene: TRBV18
J gene: TRBJ1-3

CDR3 DNA: TGTGCCAGCAGTTCCCTTAGCGGGAGAGGCTACGAGCAGTACTTC
CDR3 protein: CASSSLSGRGYEQYF
D gene: TRBD2
CDR3 length: 15
clone size: few
V gene: TRBV6-8
J gene: TRBJ2-7

CDR3 DNA: TGTGCCAGCAGCCAAGATCGGGGACTCGGAAGCAATGAGCAGTTCTTC
CDR3 protein: CASSQDRGLGSNEQFF
D gene: -
CDR3 length: 16
clone size: large
V gene: TRBV14
J gene: TRBJ2-1

CDR3 DNA: TGTGCCAGCAGGGACAGGGGGTTTAGAAAACTGTTTTTT
CDR3 protein: CASRDRGFRKLFF
D gene: TRBD1
CDR3 length: 13
clone size: few
V gene: TRBV6-8
J gene: TRBJ1-4

CDR3 DNA: TGTGCCAGCTCACCGGGGGAGTACAATGAGCAGTTCTTC
CDR3 protein: CASSPGEYNEQFF
D gene: -
CDR3 length: 13
clone size: -
V gene: TRBV18
J gene: TRBJ2-1

CDR3 DNA: TGTGCCAGCAGCCGCCCTCGGGCTAACTACAATGAGCAGTTCTTC
CDR3 protein: CASSRPRANYNEQFF
D gene: -
CDR3 length: 15
clone size: medium-sized
V gene: TRBV9
J gene: TRBJ2-1

CDR3 DNA: TGTGCCAGCAGAGTTATAGGAGTGAACACTGAAGCTTTCTTT
CDR3 protein: CASRVIGVNTEAFF
D gene: -
CDR3 length: 14
clone size: few
V gene: TRBV6-8
J gene: TRBJ1-1

CDR3 DNA: TGTGCCAGCAGCTCCGGGATTCCCTACGAGCAGTACTTC
CDR3 protein: CASSSGIPYEQYF
D gene: -
CDR3 length: 13
clone size: many
V gene: TRBV7-2
J gene: TRBJ2-7

CDR3 DNA: TGTGCCAGCAGCCGTTCGGGACAGTTCTACGAGCAGTACTTC
CDR3 protein: CASSRSGQFYEQYF
D gene: TRBD1
CDR3 length: 14
clone size: many
V gene: TRBV11-3
J gene: TRBJ2-7

CDR3 DNA: TGTGCCAGCAGTGACTCGACAGGGGGCAATTCACCCCTCCACTTT
CDR3 protein: CASSDSTGGNSPLHF
D gene: TRBD1
CDR3 length: 15
clone size: -
V gene: TRBV6-8
J gene: TRBJ1-6

CDR3 DNA: TGTGCCATCAGTGAGCGGCAGGGGAGTACAGATACGCAGTATTTT
CDR3 protein: CAISERQGSTDTQYF
D gene: -
CDR3 length: 15
clone size: -
V gene: TRBV10-3
J gene: TRBJ2-3

CDR3 DNA: TGCGCCAGCAGGTCACAGGGGGCCTCCGATAGCACCATATATTTT
CDR3 protein: CASRSQGASDSTIYF
D gene: TRBD1
CDR3 length: 15
clone size: -
V gene: TRBV5-1
J gene: TRBJ1-3

CDR3 DNA: TGTGCCACGGGCGGTCATGAAAAACTGTTTTTT
CDR3 protein: CATGGHEKLFF
D gene: -
CDR3 length: 11
clone size: few
V gene: TRBV6-7
J gene: TRBJ1-4

CDR3 DNA: TGTGCCTGGAGTGGGGAACCTGGACAGTATGGCTACACCTTC
CDR3 protein: CAWSGEPGQYGYTF
D gene: -
CDR3 length: 14
clone size: -
V gene: TRBV30
J gene: TRBJ1-2

CDR3 DNA: TGTGCCAGCAGTGAAGCCAGGGTCCTACTAGCCTACGAGCAGTACTTC
CDR3 protein: CASSEARVLLAYEQYF
D gene: -
CDR3 length: 16
clone size: -
V gene: TRBV6-1
J gene: TRBJ2-7

CDR3 DNA: TGTGCCAGCAGTTCGACATTGTCCTACGAGCAGTACTTC
CDR3 protein: CASSSTLSYEQYF
D gene: -
CDR3 length: 13
clone size: few
V gene: TRBV6-8
J gene: TRBJ2-7

CDR3 DNA: TGTGCCAGCAGCTTGTTTAGCGGAAACACTGAAGCTTTCTTT
CDR3 protein: CASSLFSGNTEAFF
D gene: -
CDR3 length: 14
clone size: -
V gene: TRBV11-3
J gene: TRBJ1-1

CDR3 DNA: TGTGCCAGCAGGGCAGGGGGCAATTCACCCCTCCACTTT
CDR3 protein: CASRAGGNSPLHF
D gene: TRBD1
CDR3 length: 13
clone size: -
V gene: TRBV9
J gene: TRBJ1-6

CDR3 DNA: TGTGCCAGCACCTTGCGACAGGGGGGATGCGAGCAGTACTTC
CDR3 protein: CASTLRQGGCEQYF
D gene: TRBD1
CDR3 length: 14
clone size: few
V gene: TRBV6-8
J gene: TRBJ2-7

CDR3 DNA: TGTGCCAGCAGTCAAAGCGGGAGGAATGAGCAGTTCTTC
CDR3 protein: CASSQSGRNEQFF
D gene: TRBD2
CDR3 length: 13
clone size: -
V gene: TRBV6-8
J gene: TRBJ2-1